This entry features one T cell receptor (beta chain) sequence. No antigen is known for it. Version v3.0 of the immunoSEQ assay was performed at survey level. This table comes from immunoSEQ multiplex PCR, and its TCRdb copy is limited to in-frame clones, with some not included. The sample holds tens of thousands of clones; approximately 81% are singletons and the top ten take around 4.6%. The CDR3 loop spans 10 amino acids. Germline V lookup: CDR1 SNHLY, CDR2 FYNNEI. With 7 bases removed from V and 2 bases from J, the gap between germline ends came to 3 bases. The sample belongs to a study of long-term antiretroviral therapy in people with HIV. Study details: It was about a decade before the 2015 immediate-ART recommendation that the earliest samples were taken.

Study-level findings and limits: The range of CDR3 lengths in HIV repertoires proved narrower than that found in controls. Post-treatment diversity went higher with ART but stayed below transplant donor controls.

V and J are TRBV2 and TRBJ2-7; no firm D call. This specimen consisted of unsorted PBMCs, obtained just over 2.7 years before starting antiretroviral therapy. This sequence was found in a woman aged 25 to 45 with HIV. The CDR3 sequence is CASMAYEQYF. The CDR3 coding sequence is TGTGCCAGCATGGCCTACGAGCAGTACTTC.